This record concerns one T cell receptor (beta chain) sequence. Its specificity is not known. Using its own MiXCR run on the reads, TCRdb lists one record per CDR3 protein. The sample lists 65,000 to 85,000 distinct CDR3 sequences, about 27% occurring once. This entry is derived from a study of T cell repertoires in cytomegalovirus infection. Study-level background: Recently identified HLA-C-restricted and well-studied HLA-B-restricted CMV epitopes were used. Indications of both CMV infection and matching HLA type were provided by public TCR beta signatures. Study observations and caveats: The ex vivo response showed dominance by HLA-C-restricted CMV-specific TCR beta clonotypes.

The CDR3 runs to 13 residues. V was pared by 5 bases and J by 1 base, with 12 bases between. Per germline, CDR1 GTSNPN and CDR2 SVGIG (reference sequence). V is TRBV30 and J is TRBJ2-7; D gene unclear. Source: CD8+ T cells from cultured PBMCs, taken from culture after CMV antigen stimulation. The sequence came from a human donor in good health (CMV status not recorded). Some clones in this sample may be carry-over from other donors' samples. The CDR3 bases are TGTGCCTGGTCACTACCCGGTTCCTACGAGCAGTACTTC. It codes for CAWSLPGSYEQYF.